This paragraph reports one T cell receptor beta chain. Its cognate antigen has yet to be identified. The sample holds no much larger clone one base away, and base qualities are not on file. This entry is derived from a study of a mutant IDH1 vaccine in newly diagnosed glioma (dated by TCRdb to the early 2020s). Some background on the complete study: Vaccination began 4-6 weeks after radiotherapy alone, or alongside temozolomide cycles in the chemotherapy-containing groups. The week-35 safety follow-up was designated visit V12, and the week-47 end of study was designated visit V13. Six visits were used for peripheral blood collection: V03 (baseline), V05, V07, V10, V12 and V13. Prior to enrollment, patients had been given standard therapy consisting of radiotherapy alone, temozolomide alone, or radiochemotherapy with temozolomide, with the combination given to most patients. Of the roughly 31 treated patients, approximately 62% were male and about 40% were female, and the mean age was 40.4 years. For exploratory analyses, longitudinal TCRB deep sequencing was carried out in under 30 treated patients wherever samples were available. What the authors observed across the whole study: Selection of PBMC samples for TCRB deep sequencing was based on availability. It was noted by the authors that analyses of patient blood samples could not be reproduced owing to sample limitations. Vaccine-induced immune responses across multiple MHC alleles were detected in 85% to 95% of patients. Pseudoprogression appeared unrelated to alterations in the top peripheral T cell clonotypes detected by TCRB sequencing.

The library was prepared using the immunoSEQ multiplex PCR assay. Rearranged TCR beta chain sequences were amplified using the hsTCRB Kit according to the manufacturer's protocol. An Illumina MiSeq was used to sequence the TCRB libraries. For the original study's pipeline: The proprietary platform of the kit vendor was used for demultiplexing, trimming and gene mapping. TCRdb limited this immuneACCESS table to in-frame rearrangements with V and J called. A share of clones is missing; checked studies link under half to unresolved V genes, and the rest is unexplained. V, J and clone size are taken as reported in that table, and D and trimming were inferred from the DNA itself. This sample holds approximately 30,000 clones; around 80% were observed only once. Of the sample, roughly 8% is held by the ten largest clones. The sample's time point, from its label and the paper: week 35, safety follow-up. Each vaccine dose, consisting of 300 ug of a 20-mer mutant IDH1 peptide in Montanide, was administered subcutaneously with topical imiquimod. Patients were given eight vaccinations, in weeks 1, 3, 5, 7, 11, 15, 19 and 23, which matched visits V03 through V10. The donors had newly diagnosed IDH1-mutant astrocytomas of WHO grade 3 or 4 that showed loss of nuclear ATRX. The samples were drawn from NOA16, a multicentre, single-arm, open-label phase I trial in Germany that tested a mutant IDH1 peptide vaccine in humans for the first time. Genomic DNA for TCRB sequencing was extracted from EDTA blood using the DNeasy Blood and Tissue Kit.

The receptor's source is a man aged 45-60 years with glioma. The sample was PBMCs, taken from a glioma patient whose treatment included an IDH1 peptide vaccine.

The sequence in DNA is TGCGCCAGCAGCCAAACGGGACTAGCGGTATTAGATACGCAGTATTTT. Its amino acids are CASSQTGLAVLDTQYF. This chain joins TRBV4-1 to TRBJ2-3; TRBD2 fits 11 bases in the junction. V is pruned by 2 bases and J by 5 bases, leaving 6 bases of the junction without a gene match. The CDR3 sequence holds 16 residues, the cysteine and phenylalanine included. Just the 48-base CDR3 DNA is kept, in frame starting at base 1. From the germline V gene, CDR1 is MGHRA and CDR2 is YSYEKL.